The clone carrying this T cell receptor beta chain was detected a few times. The antigen remains undetermined. A heparinised blood draw that averaged about 120 mL was obtained once from each donor. The investigators reverse transcribed all of the isolated RNA, so they sequenced expressed TCRB transcripts. TCRdb keeps only in-frame clones here, not all; method: immunoSEQ multiplex PCR. The sample holds roughly 400,000 clones, around 10% seen once. The sample is drawn from a study of beta chain features in type 1 diabetes. Study conclusions and caveats: Among all four CD4+ subsets, Type 1 diabetes patients had TCRB CDR3s that were moderately but significantly shorter. The naive, central memory and Treg TCRB repertoires looked more alike in patients than they did in healthy donors. Insertions were fewer and deletions more numerous at VDJ junctions in type 1 diabetes patients.

Germline V gene data show CDR1 as SGHTA and CDR2 as FQGNSA. With V trimmed by 1 base and J by 1 base, 6 bases remained unmatched. There are 17 residues in the CDR3. Specimen: central memory CD4+ T cells from blood. The clonotype comes from a man between 25 and 39 years old with type 1 diabetes. The chain is built from TRBV7-2 and TRBJ2-1; 8 positions agree with TRBD1. The DNA for the CDR3 is TGTGCCAGCAGCTTAGACTTTGGACAGGGTTCCTACAATGAGCAGTTCTTC. It codes for CASSLDFGQGSYNEQFF.